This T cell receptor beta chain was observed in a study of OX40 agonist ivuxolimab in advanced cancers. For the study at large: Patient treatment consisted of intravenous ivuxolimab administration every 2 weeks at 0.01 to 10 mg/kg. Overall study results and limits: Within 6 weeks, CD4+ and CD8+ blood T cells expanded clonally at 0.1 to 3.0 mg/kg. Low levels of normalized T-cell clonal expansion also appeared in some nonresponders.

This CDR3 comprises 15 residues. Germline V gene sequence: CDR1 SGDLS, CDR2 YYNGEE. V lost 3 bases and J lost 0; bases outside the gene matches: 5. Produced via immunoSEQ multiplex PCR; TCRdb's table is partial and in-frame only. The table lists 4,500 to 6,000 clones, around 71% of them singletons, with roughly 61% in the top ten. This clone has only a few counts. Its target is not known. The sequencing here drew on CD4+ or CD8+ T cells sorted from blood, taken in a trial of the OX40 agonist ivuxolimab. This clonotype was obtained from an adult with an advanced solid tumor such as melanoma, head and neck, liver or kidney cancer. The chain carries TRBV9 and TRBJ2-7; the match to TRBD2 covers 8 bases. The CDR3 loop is CASSDLAGPSYEQYF. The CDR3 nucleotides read TGTGCCAGCAGCGACTTAGCGGGGCCCTCCTACGAGCAGTACTTC.